Listed here are 5 T cell receptor beta chains from one sample, sequenced in a study of CD8 T cells in Susac syndrome (dated by TCRdb to between 2018 and 2020). Libraries were constructed by the immunoSEQ multiplex PCR assay. RNA was extracted with the RNeasy kit and roughly 0.45 to 1 ug was reverse transcribed using random hexamers. TCRdb handled the public reads itself, with Q25 trimming in fastp and clone calling in MiXCR, and kept productive beta chains. One record per CDR3 amino acid sequence lists the most common genes and DNA. The sample profile shows more than 150,000 distinct CDR3 sequences; approximately 96% of them were found once. 0.13% to 0.15% of the sample lies in the top ten. Sequenced input: CD4+ T cells from PBMCs. The source is a human donor in good health.

The table lists this clonotype with a count of one. The rearrangement links TRBV30 to TRBJ1-2; the D is unclear. This CDR3 is 12 amino acids long. The germline CDR1 and CDR2 sequences are GTSNPN and SVGIG (reference sequence). With 1 base removed from V and 4 bases from J, the gap between germline ends came to 7 bases. The CDR3 nucleotides are TGTGCCTGGAGTGGAGGGTTCTATGGCTACACCTTC. Its translation is CAWSGGFYGYTF.

V usage is TRBV7-2 and J usage is TRBJ2-5; tentatively, D is TRBD2 (6 bases). With 4 bases removed from V and 1 base from J, the gap between germline ends came to 10 bases. The CDR3 totals 14 residues. Germline V gene lookup returns CDR1 SGHTA and CDR2 FQGNSA. The CDR3 reads CASSSASAQETQYF. In DNA form, the CDR3 reads TGTGCCAGCAGCTCTGCTAGCGCCCAAGAGACCCAGTACTTC.

The CDR3: CASSQQTENTEAFF. The DNA of the CDR3 is TGTGCCAGCAGCCAACAAACGGAGAACACTGAAGCTTTCTTT. V is TRBV4-2 and J is TRBJ1-1, with no clear D. There are 14 residues in the CDR3. Trimming took 2 bases from V and 1 from J, leaving 8 bases between them. The germline gives CDR1 LGHNA, CDR2 YNFKEQ.

V is TRBV29-1 and J is TRBJ1-2; 7 bases fit TRBD1. Per germline, CDR1 SQVTM and CDR2 ANQGSEA. The CDR3 runs 12 residues. Losses at the gene ends were 8 bases for V and 3 bases for J; bases not matched to a gene: 6. CDR3 DNA: TGCAGCCTTAACAGGGGAGACTATGGCTACACCTTC. Residues: CSLNRGDYGYTF.

The CDR3 DNA follows: TGTGCCAGCAGAGGGCTAGCGGGGGCCCGGAACACCGGGGAGCTGTTTTTT. This encodes CASRGLAGARNTGELFF. The chain couples TRBV12-3 or TRBV12-4 to TRBJ2-2; 10 bases map to TRBD2. CDR3 length equals 17 residues. The junction had 8 bases not matched to a gene; V was cut back by 6 bases and J by 1 base.